In this sample, the clone carrying this TCR beta chain turned up a few times. Germline V gives CDR1 MNHEY, CDR2 SVGAGI. The CDR3 totals 15 residues. Trimming removed 6 bases at V and 0 bases at J, with 12 bases between. TCRdb analysed the RT-PCR reads with MiXCR anew, one entry per CDR3 protein. The sample yields 550,000 to 750,000 distinct CDR3 sequences, 12% to 15% seen once. The chain recombines TRBV6-5 with TRBJ1-3; D remains ambiguous. This TCR came from a female donor in good health, serving as a healthy control. Sequenced: memory CD4+ T cells from blood. The CDR3 region is CASSSTTVSGNTIYF. CDR3 nucleotide sequence: TGTGCCAGCAGCTCCACGACGGTCTCTGGAAACACCATATATTTT.